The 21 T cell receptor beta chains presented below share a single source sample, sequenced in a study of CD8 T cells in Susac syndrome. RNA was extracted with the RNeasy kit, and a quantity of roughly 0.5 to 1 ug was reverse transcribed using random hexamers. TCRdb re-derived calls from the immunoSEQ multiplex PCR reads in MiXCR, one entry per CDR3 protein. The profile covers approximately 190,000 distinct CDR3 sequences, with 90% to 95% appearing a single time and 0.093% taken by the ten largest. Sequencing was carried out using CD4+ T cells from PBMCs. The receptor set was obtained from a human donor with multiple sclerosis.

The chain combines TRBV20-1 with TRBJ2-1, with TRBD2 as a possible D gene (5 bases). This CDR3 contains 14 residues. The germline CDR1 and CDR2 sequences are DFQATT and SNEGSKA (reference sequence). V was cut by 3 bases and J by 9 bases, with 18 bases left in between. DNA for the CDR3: TGCAGTGCTAGGGCCAGCGGTGGAGAAGTTGAGCAGTTCTTC. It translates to CSARASGGEVEQFF.

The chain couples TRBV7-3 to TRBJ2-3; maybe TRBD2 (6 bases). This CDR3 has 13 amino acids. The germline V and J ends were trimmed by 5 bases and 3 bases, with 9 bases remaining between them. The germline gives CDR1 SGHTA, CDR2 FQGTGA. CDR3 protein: CASSGGLTDTQYF. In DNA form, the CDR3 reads TGTGCCAGCAGCGGGGGGTTGACAGATACGCAGTATTTT. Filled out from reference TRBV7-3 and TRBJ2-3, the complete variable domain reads GAGVSQTPSNKVTEKGKYVELRCDPISGHTALYWYRQSLGQGPEFLIYFQGTGAADDSGLPNDRFFAVRPEGSVSTLKIQRTERGDSAVYLCASSGGLTDTQYFGPGTRLTVL.

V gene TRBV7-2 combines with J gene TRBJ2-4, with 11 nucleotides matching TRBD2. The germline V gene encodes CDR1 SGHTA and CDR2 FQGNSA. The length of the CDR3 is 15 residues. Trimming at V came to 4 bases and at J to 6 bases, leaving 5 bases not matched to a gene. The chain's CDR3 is CASSYFSGGANIQYF. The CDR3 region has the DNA TGTGCCAGCAGCTATTTTAGCGGGGGGGCAAACATTCAGTACTTC.

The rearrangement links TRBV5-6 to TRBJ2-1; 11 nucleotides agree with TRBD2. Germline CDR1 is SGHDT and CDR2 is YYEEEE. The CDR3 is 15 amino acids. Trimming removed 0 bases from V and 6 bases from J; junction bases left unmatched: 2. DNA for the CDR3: TGTGCCAGCAGCTTGGCGGGGACTAGCGGCAATGAGCAGTTCTTC. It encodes CASSLAGTSGNEQFF.

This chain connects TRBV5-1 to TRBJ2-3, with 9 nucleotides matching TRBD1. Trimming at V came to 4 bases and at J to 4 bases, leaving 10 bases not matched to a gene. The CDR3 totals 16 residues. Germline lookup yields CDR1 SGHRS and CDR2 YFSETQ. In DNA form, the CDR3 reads TGCGCCAGCAGCGGAACGGGACAGGGAGGTTCAGATACGCAGTATTTT. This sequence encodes CASSGTGQGGSDTQYF. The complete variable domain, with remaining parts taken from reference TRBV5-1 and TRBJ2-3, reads KAGVTQTPRYLIKTRGQQVTLSCSPISGHRSVSWYQQTPGQGLQFLFEYFSETQRNKGNFPGRFSGRQFSNSRSEMNVSTLELGDSALYLCASSGTGQGGSDTQYFGPGTRLTVL.

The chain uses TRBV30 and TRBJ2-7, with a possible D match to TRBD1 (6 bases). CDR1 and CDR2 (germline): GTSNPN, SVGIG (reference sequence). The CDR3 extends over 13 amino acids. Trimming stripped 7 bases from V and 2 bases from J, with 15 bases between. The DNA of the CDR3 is TGTGCCTCAACCCTCAGGGGTCCCTACGAGCAGTACTTC. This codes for CASTLRGPYEQYF.

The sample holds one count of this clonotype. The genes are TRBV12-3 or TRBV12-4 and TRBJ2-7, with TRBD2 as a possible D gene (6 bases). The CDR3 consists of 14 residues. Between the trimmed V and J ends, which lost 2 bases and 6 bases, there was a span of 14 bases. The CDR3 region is CASSLYGSNLEQYF. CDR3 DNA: TGTGCCAGCAGTTTATACGGGAGCAATCTCGAGCAGTACTTC.

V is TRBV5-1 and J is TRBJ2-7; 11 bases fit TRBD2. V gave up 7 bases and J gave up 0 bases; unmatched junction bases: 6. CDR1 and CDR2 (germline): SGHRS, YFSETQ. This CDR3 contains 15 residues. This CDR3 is CASSQLAGDSYEQYF. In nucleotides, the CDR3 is TGCGCCAGCTCCCAACTAGCGGGGGACTCCTACGAGCAGTACTTC.

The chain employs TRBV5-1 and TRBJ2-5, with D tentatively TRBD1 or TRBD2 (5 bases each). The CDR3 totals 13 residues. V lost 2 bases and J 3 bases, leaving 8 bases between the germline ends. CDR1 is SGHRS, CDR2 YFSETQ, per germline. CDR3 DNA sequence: TGCGCCAGCAGCTTCGGGACGGAAGAGACCCAGTACTTC. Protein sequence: CASSFGTEETQYF.

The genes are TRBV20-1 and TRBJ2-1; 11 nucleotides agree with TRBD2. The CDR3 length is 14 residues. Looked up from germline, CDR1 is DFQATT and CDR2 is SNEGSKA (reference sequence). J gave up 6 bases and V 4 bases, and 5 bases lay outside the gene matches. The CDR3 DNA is TGCAGTGCTACACTAGCGGGAGATTCCAATGAGCAGTTCTTC. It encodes CSATLAGDSNEQFF.

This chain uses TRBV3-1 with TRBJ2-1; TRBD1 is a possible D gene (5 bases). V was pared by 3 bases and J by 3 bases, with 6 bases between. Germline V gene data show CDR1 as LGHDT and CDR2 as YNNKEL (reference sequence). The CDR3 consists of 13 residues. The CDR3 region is CASSHGHYNEQFF. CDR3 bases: TGTGCCAGCAGCCACGGACACTACAATGAGCAGTTCTTC.

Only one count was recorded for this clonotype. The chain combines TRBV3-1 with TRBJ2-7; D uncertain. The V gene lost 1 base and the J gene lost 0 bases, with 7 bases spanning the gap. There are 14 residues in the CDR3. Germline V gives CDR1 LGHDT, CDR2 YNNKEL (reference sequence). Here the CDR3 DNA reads TGTGCCAGCAGCCAAGGTAGCCACTCCTACGAGCAGTACTTC. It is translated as CASSQGSHSYEQYF.

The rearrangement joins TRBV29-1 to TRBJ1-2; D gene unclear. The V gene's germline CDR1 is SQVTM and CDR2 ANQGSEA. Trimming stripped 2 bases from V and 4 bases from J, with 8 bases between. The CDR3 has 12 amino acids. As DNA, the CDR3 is TGCAGCGTTGAAACTGCAACCTATGGCTACACCTTC. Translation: CSVETATYGYTF.

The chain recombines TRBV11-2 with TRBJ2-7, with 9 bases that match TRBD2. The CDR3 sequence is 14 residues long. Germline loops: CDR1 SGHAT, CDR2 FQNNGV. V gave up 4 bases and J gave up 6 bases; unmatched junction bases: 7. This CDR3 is CASSSSGTTGEQYF. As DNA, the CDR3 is TGTGCCAGCAGCTCTAGCGGGACCACGGGCGAGCAGTACTTC.

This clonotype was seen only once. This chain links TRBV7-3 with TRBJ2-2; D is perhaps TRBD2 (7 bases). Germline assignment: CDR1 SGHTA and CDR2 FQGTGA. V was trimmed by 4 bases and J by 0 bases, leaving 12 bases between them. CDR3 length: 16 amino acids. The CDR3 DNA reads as TGTGCCAGCAGCTACCCGGGGGGCGCGAACACCGGGGAGCTGTTTTTT. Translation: CASSYPGGANTGELFF.

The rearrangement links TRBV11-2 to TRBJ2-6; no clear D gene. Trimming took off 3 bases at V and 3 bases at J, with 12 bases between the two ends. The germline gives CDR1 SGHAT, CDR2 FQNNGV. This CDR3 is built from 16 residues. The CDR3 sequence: CASSFEVGGGANVLTF. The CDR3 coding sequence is TGTGCCAGCAGCTTTGAGGTTGGCGGTGGGGCCAACGTCCTGACTTTC.

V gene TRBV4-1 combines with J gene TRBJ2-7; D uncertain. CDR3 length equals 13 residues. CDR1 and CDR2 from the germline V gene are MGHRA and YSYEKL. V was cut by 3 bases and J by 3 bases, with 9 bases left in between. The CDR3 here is CASSHPPFYEQYF. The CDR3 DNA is TGCGCCAGCAGCCACCCTCCGTTCTACGAGCAGTACTTC.

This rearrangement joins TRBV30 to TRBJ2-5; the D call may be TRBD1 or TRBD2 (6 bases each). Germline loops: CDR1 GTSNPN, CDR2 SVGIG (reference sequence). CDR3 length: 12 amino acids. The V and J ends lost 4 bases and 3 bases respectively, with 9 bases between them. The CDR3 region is CAWNRGEETQYF. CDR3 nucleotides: TGTGCCTGGAATAGGGGGGAAGAGACCCAGTACTTC.

The CDR3 DNA is TGCGCCAGCAGCCGCGGAGCAGGTGGTTCCTACGAGCAGTACTTC. Amino acids: CASSRGAGGSYEQYF. J is TRBJ2-7 and V is TRBV5-1; D not resolved. The V gene lost 4 bases and the J gene lost 1 base, with 15 bases spanning the gap. Per the germline V gene, CDR1 is SGHRS and CDR2 is YFSETQ. CDR3 length: 15 amino acids.

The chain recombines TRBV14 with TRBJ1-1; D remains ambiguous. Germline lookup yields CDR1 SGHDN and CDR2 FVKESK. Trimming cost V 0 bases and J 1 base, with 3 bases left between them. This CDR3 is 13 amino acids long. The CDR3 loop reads CASSQEANTEAFF. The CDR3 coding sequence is TGTGCCAGCAGCCAAGAAGCGAACACTGAAGCTTTCTTT.

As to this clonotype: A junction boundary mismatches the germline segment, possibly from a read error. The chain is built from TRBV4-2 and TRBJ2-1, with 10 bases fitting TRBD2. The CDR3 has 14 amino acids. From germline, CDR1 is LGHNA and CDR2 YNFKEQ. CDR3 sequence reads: CASSQELAGVPLTF. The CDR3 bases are TGTGCCAGCAGCCAGGAGCTAGCGGGAGTCCCCTTAACATTC.